The 25 T cell receptor beta chains reported below all come from one sample, sequenced in a study of cytomegalovirus exposure and HLA in healthy donors. PCR was performed using 60 Vbeta and 13 Jbeta primers. This table comes from immunoSEQ multiplex PCR, and its TCRdb copy is limited to in-frame clones, with some not included. The sample records some 100,000 clones, roughly 84% being singletons. Sequencing was performed on PBMCs. These receptors were obtained from a woman aged 18-29 years in good health and CMV-seronegative.

Comment on this clone: Mismatch with germline at one junction end may stem from a read error. The rearrangement joins TRBV15 to TRBJ2-7; 9 positions agree with TRBD1. Germline CDR1 is LNHNV and CDR2 is YYDKDF (reference sequence). This CDR3 is built from 14 residues. CDR3 nucleotide sequence: TGTGCCACCAGCAGAGACCGACAGGGGGGTCGGATCAACTTC. Its protein is CATSRDRQGGRINF.

The V gene is TRBV7-9, the J gene TRBJ2-3; 14 nucleotides align to TRBD2. This CDR3 is built from 19 residues. The V and J ends lost 3 bases and 0 bases, in that order; junction bases with no gene match: 8. From germline, CDR1 is SEHNR and CDR2 FQNEAQ (reference sequence). This CDR3 is CASSFPGLAGATSTDTQYF. CDR3 bases: TGTGCCAGCAGCTTCCCGGGACTAGCGGGGGCCACAAGCACAGATACGCAGTATTTT.

The rearrangement joins TRBV15 to TRBJ1-1; 7 bases map to TRBD1. With V trimmed by 1 base and J by 4 bases, 3 bases remained unmatched. This CDR3 has 14 amino acids. Looked up from germline, CDR1 is LNHNV and CDR2 is YYDKDF (reference sequence). CDR3 in amino acids: CATSRGDSFTEAFF. CDR3 DNA sequence: TGTGCCACCAGCAGAGGGGACAGCTTCACTGAAGCTTTCTTT. The entire variable domain, with the rest obtained from reference TRBV15 and TRBJ1-1, is as follows: DAMVIQNPRYQVTQFGKPVTLSCSQTLNHNVMYWYQQKSSQAPKLLFHYYDKDFNNEADTPDNFQSRRPNTSFCFLDIRSPGLGDTAMYLCATSRGDSFTEAFFGQGTRLTVV.

The rearrangement joins TRBV28 to TRBJ2-3; TRBD2 matches 8 bases. This CDR3 contains 12 residues. Germline assignment: CDR1 MDHEN and CDR2 SYDVKM. V dropped 6 bases and J dropped 14; count of bases not matched to a gene: 10. The CDR3 region has the DNA TGTGCCAGCAGGGGAACCGGGACTAGTTGGTATTTT. Encoded protein: CASRGTGTSWYF.

The chain recombines TRBV4-1 with TRBJ2-7; tentative D call: TRBD1 (6 bases). This CDR3 contains 13 residues. V dropped 1 base and J dropped 4 bases, with 8 bases sitting between them. Germline lookup yields CDR1 MGHRA and CDR2 YSYEKL. This CDR3 is CASSQGQDYEQYF. CDR3 in DNA: TGCGCCAGCAGCCAAGGACAGGATTACGAGCAGTACTTC.

This clone was picked up a small number of times. In the same sample, other DNA sequences code for this CDR3. The rearrangement links TRBV19 to TRBJ1-5; 7 bases fit TRBD1. Germline CDR1 and CDR2: LNHDA and SQIVND (reference sequence). Trimming removed 3 bases from V and 4 bases from J; junction bases left unmatched: 3. CDR3 length: 14 amino acids. The CDR3 is CASSIRDRNQPQHF. In DNA form, the CDR3 reads TGTGCCAGTAGTATCCGGGACAGAAATCAGCCCCAGCATTTT. Based on the CDR3 plus reference TRBV19 and TRBJ1-5, the full variable domain is DGGITQSPKYLFRKEGQNVTLSCEQNLNHDAMYWYRQDPGQGLRLIYYSQIVNDFQKGDIAEGYSVSREKKESFPLTVTSAQKNPTAFYLCASSIRDRNQPQHFGDGTRLSIL.

The chain combines TRBV18 with TRBJ2-3, with D tentatively TRBD2 (5 bases). V gave up 3 bases and J gave up 0 bases, with 13 bases separating them. The CDR3 is 16 residues long. Germline loops: CDR1 KGHSH, CDR2 LQKENI. The CDR3 DNA is TGTGCCAGCTCACCCACTAGACACAAAAGCACAGATACGCAGTATTTT. Amino acid sequence: CASSPTRHKSTDTQYF.

The chain employs TRBV10-3 and TRBJ2-7; TRBD2 is a possible D gene (6 bases). V lost 4 bases and J lost 6, with 16 bases in between. The length of the CDR3 is 14 residues. CDR1 and CDR2 (germline): ENHRY, SYGVKD. The CDR3 sequence is CAISASSGDSEQYF. The CDR3 nucleotides are TGTGCCATCAGTGCGTCGTCGGGGGATAGCGAGCAGTACTTC.

The sample holds one count of this clone. J is TRBJ2-3 and V is TRBV7-9; 8 positions match TRBD2. V shed 5 bases and J 2 bases; nucleotides not matched to a gene: 3. The CDR3 has 14 residues. The V gene's germline CDR1 is SEHNR and CDR2 FQNEAQ (reference sequence). This chain's CDR3 is CASSAGGVTDTQYF. The CDR3 DNA reads TGTGCCAGCAGCGCGGGGGGCGTCACAGATACGCAGTATTTT.

This clone was seen a few times. The J gene is TRBJ2-6, the V gene TRBV15; no reliable D call. Looked up from germline, CDR1 is LNHNV and CDR2 is YYDKDF (reference sequence). The CDR3 spans 15 residues. Between the trimmed V and J ends, which lost 0 bases and 0 bases, there was a span of 3 bases. CDR3 amino acids: CATSRDHSGANVLTF. DNA for the CDR3: TGTGCCACCAGCAGAGATCACTCTGGGGCCAACGTCCTGACTTTC. The whole variable domain, remainder taken from reference TRBV15 and TRBJ2-6, is DAMVIQNPRYQVTQFGKPVTLSCSQTLNHNVMYWYQQKSSQAPKLLFHYYDKDFNNEADTPDNFQSRRPNTSFCFLDIRSPGLGDTAMYLCATSRDHSGANVLTFGAGSRLTVL.

This clone occurred a few times. The rearrangement joins TRBV4-3 to TRBJ2-1; D is ambiguous. The ends were cut back, 0 bases at V and 10 bases at J, with 10 bases in the middle. Germline V gene sequence: CDR1 LGHNA, CDR2 YSLEER. This CDR3 is 13 amino acids long. DNA of the CDR3: TGCGCCAGCAGCCAAGATCTTCACCGGGAGCAGTTCTTC. It specifies CASSQDLHREQFF.

The chain uses TRBV27 and TRBJ2-5, with 9 bases aligning to TRBD1. With the DNA end fitting TRBJ2-7 better, the J assignment may be wrong. The CDR3 runs to 18 residues. Germline values: CDR1 MNHEY, CDR2 SMNVEV (reference sequence). CDR3 protein: CASSDHRDRANLGSEQYF. The CDR3 region has the DNA TGTGCCAGCAGTGACCACCGGGACAGGGCCAATCTAGGCTCCGAGCAGTACTTC.

The chain recombines TRBV4-2 with TRBJ1-4, with TRBD1 identical over 9 bases. The CDR3 extends over 16 amino acids. CDR1 and CDR2 from the germline V gene are LGHNA and YNFKEQ. V was clipped by 1 base and J by 6 bases; unmatched bases: 6. The chain's CDR3 is CASSQALTGGYEKLFF. CDR3 DNA sequence: TGTGCCAGCAGCCAAGCGCTGACAGGGGGTTATGAAAAACTGTTTTTT.

The chain joins TRBV7-2 to TRBJ2-1; D might be TRBD1 (5 bases). This CDR3 is built from 15 residues. Germline V lookup: CDR1 SGHTA, CDR2 FQGNSA. The V end lost 5 bases, the J end lost 6 bases, and 17 bases lay between the germline ends. The CDR3 coding sequence is TGTGCCAGCAGCCCCGCTGGGGCCTCTTCCAATGAGCAGTTCTTC. Translating it yields CASSPAGASSNEQFF.

The gene calls are TRBV15 and TRBJ2-3; weak D call: TRBD2 (5 bases). V shed 1 base and J shed 2 bases, with 13 bases lying between them. Germline V gives CDR1 LNHNV, CDR2 YYDKDF (reference sequence). This CDR3 is built from 16 residues. Here the CDR3 DNA reads TGTGCCACCAGCAGAGGGTCAGCGGCAAACACAGATACGCAGTATTTT. Its translation: CATSRGSAANTDTQYF.

The rearrangement uses TRBV28 and TRBJ2-1; D ambiguous. The V gene's germline CDR1 is MDHEN and CDR2 SYDVKM. The CDR3 length is 15 residues. The V end lost 6 bases, the J end lost 0 bases, and 12 bases lay between the germline ends. The CDR3 DNA is TGTGCCAGCAGCTCCTCCAGTTTCTCCTACAATGAGCAGTTCTTC. Protein: CASSSSSFSYNEQFF.

The chain employs TRBV15 and TRBJ2-3; maybe TRBD2 (7 bases). The CDR3 sequence is 15 residues long. With 1 base removed from V and 8 bases from J, the gap between germline ends came to 16 bases. The germline gives CDR1 LNHNV, CDR2 YYDKDF (reference sequence). This CDR3 reads CATSRGGGAYGTQYF. The CDR3 DNA reads TGTGCCACCAGCAGAGGGGGGGGCGCTTATGGTACGCAGTATTTT. The whole variable domain, remainder taken from reference TRBV15 and TRBJ2-3, is DAMVIQNPRYQVTQFGKPVTLSCSQTLNHNVMYWYQQKSSQAPKLLFHYYDKDFNNEADTPDNFQSRRPNTSFCFLDIRSPGLGDTAMYLCATSRGGGAYGTQYFGPGTRLTVL.

The chain couples TRBV13 to TRBJ2-3; the match to TRBD2 covers 9 bases. The CDR3 loop spans 15 amino acids. J gave up 6 bases and V 3 bases, and 7 bases lay outside the gene matches. Per germline, CDR1 PRHDT and CDR2 FYEKMQ (reference sequence). The CDR3 sequence is CASSFGRGGVDTQYF. DNA for the CDR3: TGTGCCAGCAGCTTCGGGCGGGGGGGCGTGGATACGCAGTATTTT. Based on the CDR3 plus reference TRBV13 and TRBJ2-3, the full variable domain is AAGVIQSPRHLIKEKRETATLKCYPIPRHDTVYWYQQGPGQDPQFLISFYEKMQSDKGSIPDRFSAQQFSDYHSELNMSSLELGDSALYFCASSFGRGGVDTQYFGPGTRLTVL.

The rearrangement joins TRBV4-1 to TRBJ2-2, with a tentative D call TRBD1 (5 bases). V was shortened by 4 bases and J by 3 bases, with 15 bases between the two germline ends. Germline V gives CDR1 MGHRA, CDR2 YSYEKL. This CDR3 is 16 amino acids long. CDR3 loop: CASSLRPVGDTGELFF. CDR3 nucleotides: TGCGCCAGCAGCCTCCGCCCGGTAGGGGACACCGGGGAGCTGTTTTTT.

This sequence joins TRBV15 and TRBJ2-5; 7 positions match TRBD2. CDR1 is LNHNV, CDR2 YYDKDF, per germline (reference sequence). There are 12 residues in the CDR3. The J segment lost 7 bases and the V segment lost 9 bases, leaving 8 bases of the junction unmatched. The CDR3 DNA reads TGTGCCACGGGGAGGGCCACTGGGACCCAGTACTTC. The encoded protein is CATGRATGTQYF.

The rearrangement joins TRBV6-1 to TRBJ1-5; D is ambiguous. The CDR3 is made up of 12 amino acids. Trimming stripped 6 bases from V and 7 bases from J, with 10 bases between. CDR1 is MNHNS, CDR2 SASEGT, per germline. CDR3 bases: TGTGCCAGCAGGGAGGGAGAGCAGCCCCAGCATTTT. Its translation: CASREGEQPQHF.

Turning to this clone: A read error may account for a junction end that differs from germline. CDR3: CSSSGVGTGELFF. DNA for the CDR3: TGTTCCAGCTCGGGAGTTGGGACCGGGGAGCTGTTTTTT. The chain couples TRBV7-9 to TRBJ2-2; D perhaps matches TRBD2 (6 bases). CDR3 size: 13 residues. The V gene's germline CDR1 is SEHNR and CDR2 FQNEAQ (reference sequence).

The chain links TRBV7-2 to TRBJ1-2, with D unclear. The CDR3 extends over 14 amino acids. V was shortened by 3 bases and J by 0 bases, with 8 bases between the two germline ends. Per germline, CDR1 SGHTA and CDR2 FQGNSA. The CDR3 here is CASSFPVANYGYTF. The CDR3 DNA reads TGTGCCAGCAGCTTTCCGGTCGCTAACTATGGCTACACCTTC.

The J gene is TRBJ1-5, the V gene TRBV18; perhaps TRBD1 as D (6 bases). V lost 8 bases to trimming and J lost 2 bases, with 10 bases between them. Germline CDR1 KGHSH, CDR2 LQKENI. This CDR3 has 13 residues. This CDR3 reads CASRTGRNQPQHF. The CDR3 nucleotides read TGTGCCAGCCGTACAGGGCGCAATCAGCCCCAGCATTTT.

V is TRBV18 and J is TRBJ1-1, with D possibly matching TRBD1 (5 bases). CDR1 and CDR2 (germline): KGHSH, LQKENI. The V end was cut by 6 bases, the J end by 4 bases, with 15 bases between. CDR3 length: 14 amino acids. The CDR3 sequence: CASSMGQGSTEAFF. CDR3 sequence (DNA): TGTGCCAGCTCCATGGGGCAAGGTTCCACTGAAGCTTTCTTT.